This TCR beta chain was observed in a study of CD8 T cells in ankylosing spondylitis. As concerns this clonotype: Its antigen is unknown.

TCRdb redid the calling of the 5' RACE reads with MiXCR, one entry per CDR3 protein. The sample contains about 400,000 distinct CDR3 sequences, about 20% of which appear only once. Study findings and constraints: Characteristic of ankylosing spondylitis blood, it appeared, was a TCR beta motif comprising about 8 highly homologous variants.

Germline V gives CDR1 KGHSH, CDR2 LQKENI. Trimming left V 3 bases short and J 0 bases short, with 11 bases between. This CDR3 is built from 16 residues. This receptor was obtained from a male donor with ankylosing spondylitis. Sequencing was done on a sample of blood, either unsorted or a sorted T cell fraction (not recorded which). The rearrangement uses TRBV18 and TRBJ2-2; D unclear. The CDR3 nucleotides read TGTGCCAGCTCACCCTATCGACCTACGAACACCGGGGAGCTGTTTTTT. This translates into CASSPYRPTNTGELFF.